The rows below give T cell receptor beta chains drawn from one sample of a study of a mutant IDH1 vaccine in newly diagnosed glioma. Sequenced by immunoSEQ multiplex PCR; TCRdb stores in-frame clones only, minus some. Of more than 55,000 clones detected, around 80% appear once; the ten largest clones hold around 8.4%. No antigen is known for these receptors. The sample was PBMCs, taken from a glioma patient whose treatment included an IDH1 peptide vaccine. Every receptor here comes from a woman aged 40-49 years with glioma. Some clones in this sample may be carry-over from other donors' samples. Each CDR3 is given with its conserved first and last residue. The D gene is left open where the match is weak. Clone size is given for some rows only: seen once, a few or many times, or a class if the clone is expanded.

V: TRBV5-1; D: TRBD2; J: TRBJ2-1; size: -; DNA: TGCGCCAGCAGCTTAGGACTAGCGGGGGGACAGTACAATGAGCAGTTCTTC; CDR3: CASSLGLAGGQYNEQFF
V: TRBV5-1; D: -; J: TRBJ1-2; size: -; DNA: TGCGCCAGCAGATCCGGGACGTCCTATGGCTACACCTTC; CDR3: CASRSGTSYGYTF
V: TRBV20-1; D: -; J: TRBJ2-1; size: -; DNA: TGCAGTGCTACTTTGACTCGGGAGCAGTTCTTC; CDR3: CSATLTREQFF
V: TRBV7-9; D: TRBD1; J: TRBJ2-1; size: -; DNA: TGTGCCAGCAGCTTGACAGGGGACAATGAGCAGTTCTTC; CDR3: CASSLTGDNEQFF
V: TRBV6-1; D: -; J: TRBJ1-2; size: -; DNA: TGTGCCAGCAGTGAAGGAGCCAGGCTATTTACCTATGGCTACACCTTC; CDR3: CASSEGARLFTYGYTF
V: TRBV6-1; D: -; J: TRBJ2-6; size: -; DNA: TGTGCCAGCAGTGTCGGCTTAGTAAGCTCTGGGGCCAACGTCCTGACTTTC; CDR3: CASSVGLVSSGANVLTF
V: TRBV6-5; D: TRBD1; J: TRBJ1-3; size: once; DNA: TGTGCCAGCAGAGGGGGCTTCTTCTCTGGAAACACCATATATTTT; CDR3: CASRGGFFSGNTIYF
V: TRBV7-9; D: TRBD1; J: TRBJ1-4; size: -; DNA: TGTGCCAGCAGCTCAGAAGGGGGCGCGCAGGAAAAACTGTTTTTT; CDR3: CASSSEGGAQEKLFF
V: TRBV18; D: TRBD1; J: TRBJ2-7; size: -; DNA: TGTGCCAGCTCACCCCTGACAGGGGACTACGAGCAGTACTTC; CDR3: CASSPLTGDYEQYF
V: TRBV18; D: -; J: TRBJ1-6; size: few; DNA: TGTGCCAGCACCGACTTCTGGGGGCAAGCTTCACCCCTCCACTTT; CDR3: CASTDFWGQASPLHF
V: TRBV25-1; D: -; J: TRBJ2-5; size: -; DNA: TGTGCCAGCAGTGGCGACAGACAAGAGACCCAGTACTTC; CDR3: CASSGDRQETQYF
V: TRBV6-5; D: -; J: TRBJ2-7; size: -; DNA: TGTGCCAGCAGTTATTTTTCGGGGGCGCGGGGCTACGAGCAGTACTTC; CDR3: CASSYFSGARGYEQYF
V: TRBV5-5; D: -; J: TRBJ2-2; size: -; DNA: TGTGCCAGCAGCTTGATGCCAGGGTGGACCGGGGAGCTGTTTTTT; CDR3: CASSLMPGWTGELFF